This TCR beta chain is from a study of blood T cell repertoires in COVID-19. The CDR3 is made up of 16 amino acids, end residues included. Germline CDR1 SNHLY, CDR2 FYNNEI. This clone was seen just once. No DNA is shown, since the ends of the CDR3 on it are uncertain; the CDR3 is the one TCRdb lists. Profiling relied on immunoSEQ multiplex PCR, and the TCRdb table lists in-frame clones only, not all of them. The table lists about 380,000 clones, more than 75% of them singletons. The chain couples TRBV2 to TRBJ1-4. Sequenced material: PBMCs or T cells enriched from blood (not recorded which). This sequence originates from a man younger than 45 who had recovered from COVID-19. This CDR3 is CASILASVSTNEKLFF.